The sequence of this T cell receptor (beta chain) was determined in a study of control samples from healthy donors and cancer patients (dated by TCRdb to the early 2020s). A remark on this clone: This receptor's antigen is unknown. Per-nucleotide qualities are absent, and no much larger clonotype sits a single base away.

Library preparation used the immunoSEQ multiplex PCR assay. This immuneACCESS table, as held by TCRdb, lists in-frame sequences with V and J called but not all clones. Of the missing ones, under half trace to an unresolved V gene in checked studies; the others have no known cause. The sample yields 120,000 or so clones; approximately 87% were counted once. About 3% of the sample comes from the top ten. CDR1 and CDR2, per the germline V gene, are SGDLS and YYNGEE. The junction shows trimming of 4 bases on V and 5 bases on J, plus 12 bases between the germline ends. The CDR3 runs 14 residues from the cysteine to the phenylalanine. The kept DNA is CDR3 alone, 42 bases in frame from the first base.

This sequence was found in a man between 60 and 70 years old in good health. Material for sequencing was blood. The V and J genes are TRBV9 and TRBJ1-4; a confident D gene designation cannot be given. The CDR3 region reads CASSMTPGNEKLFF. The sequenced DNA is TGTGCCAGCAGCATGACTCCGGGGAATGAAAAACTGTTTTTT.